Below are 14 T cell receptor beta chains sequenced from a single sample in a study of HIV-infected patients and healthy controls. MiXCR was run by TCRdb on the 5' RACE reads, yielding one entry per CDR3 protein. Among about 63,000 distinct CDR3 sequences listed, around 17% were seen once. Sequenced: CD4+ T cells from blood. The receptor source for this set is a human donor in good health.

This clonotype has more than one count but fewer than ten. J is TRBJ1-2 and V is TRBV20-1; 8 bases agree with TRBD1. The germline gives CDR1 DFQATT, CDR2 SNEGSKA (reference sequence). V lost 3 bases, J lost 7 bases, and 13 bases stayed unmatched. The CDR3 is made up of 15 amino acids. Written as DNA, the CDR3 is TGCAGTGCTAGCCCCCGGACAGGGTCCTTGTCTGGCTACACCTTC. This sequence encodes CSASPRTGSLSGYTF.

This clonotype was recorded at least ten times. This chain joins TRBV5-1 and TRBJ1-1, with D possibly matching TRBD1 (6 bases). The CDR3 sequence is 14 residues long. V was trimmed by 2 bases and J by 6 bases, leaving 14 bases between them. Germline values: CDR1 SGHRS, CDR2 YFSETQ. The CDR3 region is CASSFAGVLAEAFF. CDR3 coding DNA: TGCGCCAGCAGCTTCGCAGGGGTGTTAGCTGAAGCTTTCTTT.

This clonotype occurred many times. The V call is TRBV7-9, the J call TRBJ2-1; 16 bases agree with TRBD2. From germline, CDR1 is SEHNR and CDR2 FQNEAQ (reference sequence). The CDR3 spans 19 residues. V lost 5 bases and J lost 7; bases outside the gene matches: 14. The CDR3 protein is CASSPRPGTSGRASNEQFF. As DNA, the CDR3 is TGTGCCAGCAGCCCCCGGCCCGGGACTAGCGGGAGGGCCAGTAATGAGCAGTTCTTC.

This clonotype has ten or more counts. The chain joins TRBV6-5 to TRBJ2-7, with TRBD2 matching 8 bases. The CDR3 is made up of 16 amino acids. Germline trimming cut 6 bases from V and 2 bases from J; bases unmatched to any gene: 12. Germline V CDR1 and CDR2: MNHEY, SVGAGI. CDR3 nucleotides: TGTGCCAGCAGGAAGGCTGTAGCGGGGACCGCCTACGAGCAGTACTTC. The encoded protein is CASRKAVAGTAYEQYF.

This sequence joins TRBV6-5 and TRBJ1-1; possibly TRBD1 for D (5 bases). Looked up from germline, CDR1 is MNHEY and CDR2 is SVGAGI. Trimming shortened V by 0 bases and J by 4 bases, and 18 bases separated the two germline ends. This CDR3 spans 17 amino acids. CDR3 coding DNA: TGTGCCAGCAGTTACTCCCGGTCGGCAGGGACGAGCACTGAAGCTTTCTTT. It specifies CASSYSRSAGTSTEAFF.

The sample holds a few counts of this clonotype. The chain is built from TRBV29-1 and TRBJ1-1; 10 bases align to TRBD1. CDR1 is SQVTM, CDR2 ANQGSEA, per germline. The length of the CDR3 is 16 residues. V dropped 2 bases and J dropped 4; count of bases not matched to a gene: 10. The CDR3 DNA is TGCAGCGTTGAAAGGATGAGTAGGGACAGGGGCACTGAAGCTTTCTTT. It is translated as CSVERMSRDRGTEAFF.

This chain joins TRBV6-5 and TRBJ1-5; no reliable D call. The germline gives CDR1 MNHEY, CDR2 SVGAGI. V was trimmed by 0 bases and J by 6 bases, leaving 12 bases between them. The CDR3 loop spans 15 amino acids. CDR3 bases: TGTGCCAGCAGTTACTCGAGGGCCACAACTCAGCCCCAGCATTTT. This gives the protein CASSYSRATTQPQHF.

The chain links TRBV5-6 to TRBJ2-3, with 9 bases that match TRBD2. Trimming cost V 0 bases and J 6 bases; bases outside gene matches: 5. The germline gives CDR1 SGHDT, CDR2 YYEEEE. The CDR3 spans 15 residues. CDR3 loop: CASSLGLAAVDTQYF. In DNA form, the CDR3 reads TGTGCCAGCAGCTTGGGACTAGCGGCCGTGGATACGCAGTATTTT.

The table lists this clonotype with a few counts. The chain is built from TRBV27 and TRBJ2-3, with no clear D. Germline V CDR1 and CDR2: MNHEY, SMNVEV (reference sequence). V lost 2 bases to trimming and J lost 1 base, with 16 bases between them. The CDR3 is 17 residues long. CDR3 sequence: CASSLTGIFPGTDTQYF. The CDR3 nucleotides are TGTGCCAGCAGTTTAACGGGTATCTTTCCGGGCACAGATACGCAGTATTTT.

This clonotype was counted many times. CDR3 amino acids: CASRIHTDTEAFF. The CDR3 bases are TGTGCCAGCAGAATACACACCGACACTGAAGCTTTCTTT. V gene TRBV28 combines with J gene TRBJ1-1; D call uncertain. CDR1 is MDHEN, CDR2 SYDVKM, per germline. Between the trimmed V and J ends, which lost 6 bases and 3 bases, there was a span of 11 bases. The CDR3 sequence is 13 residues long.

The V gene is TRBV12-3 or TRBV12-4, the J gene TRBJ2-5, with D possibly TRBD1 on 6 matching bases. The CDR3 has 14 residues. The V end was cut by 2 bases, the J end by 5 bases, with 12 bases between. The DNA of the CDR3 is TGTGCCAGCAGTTTAACAGGGAAGGTTGAGACCCAGTACTTC. It specifies CASSLTGKVETQYF.

The V call is TRBV29-1, the J call TRBJ2-2; D perhaps matches TRBD1 (5 bases). With 4 bases removed from V and 3 bases from J, the gap between germline ends came to 9 bases. The CDR3 contains 13 residues. CDR1 and CDR2 from the germline V gene are SQVTM and ANQGSEA. This chain's CDR3 is CSVADTYTGELFF. The CDR3 DNA is TGCAGCGTTGCGGACACATACACCGGGGAGCTGTTTTTT.

This clonotype was found a few times. V is TRBV7-3 and J is TRBJ2-2, with 8 bases identical to TRBD1. Germline CDR1 SGHTA, CDR2 FQGTGA. The trim removed 4 bases at V and 6 bases at J, leaving 4 bases unmatched. The CDR3 covers 14 residues. For the CDR3, the DNA is TGTGCCAGCAGCTCAGGGACAGGCCCCGGGGAGCTGTTTTTT. This encodes CASSSGTGPGELFF.

This chain uses TRBV28 with TRBJ2-7, with D perhaps given as TRBD1 or TRBD2 (5 bases each). The germline gives CDR1 MDHEN, CDR2 SYDVKM. V shed 4 bases and J shed 3 bases, with 10 bases lying between them. The CDR3 has 13 amino acids. The CDR3: CASSSTGRYEQYF. Here the CDR3 DNA reads TGTGCCAGCAGTTCCACGGGGCGCTACGAGCAGTACTTC.